The 18 T cell receptor beta chains listed next were all sequenced from one sample in a study of blood T cell repertoires in COVID-19. The method was immunoSEQ multiplex PCR; TCRdb's version includes in-frame clones alone and lacks a portion of them. The table includes 450,000 to 500,000 clones, 70% to 90% detected once. The sequencing input was peripheral blood. All receptors derive from a human donor in a cohort sampled during active COVID-19.

The genes are TRBV5-4 and TRBJ2-5; 15 bases are shared with TRBD2. The CDR3 loop spans 16 amino acids. With V trimmed by 2 bases and J by 5 bases, 4 bases remained unmatched. Germline CDR1 is SGHNT and CDR2 is YYREEE (reference sequence). The CDR3 here is CASSFYGTSGRETQYF. The CDR3 DNA sequence: TGTGCCAGCAGCTTCTACGGGACTAGCGGGAGGGAGACCCAGTACTTC.

The V call is TRBV7-9, the J call TRBJ1-5; D is unresolved. Per the germline V gene, CDR1 is SEHNR and CDR2 is FQNEAQ (reference sequence). CDR3 length: 14 amino acids. Trimming removed 5 bases at V and 0 bases at J, with 8 bases between. Here the CDR3 DNA reads TGTGCCAGCAGCGCTACAGATAGCAATCAGCCCCAGCATTTT. It codes for CASSATDSNQPQHF.

The genes are TRBV2 and TRBJ1-1, with 7 bases lining up with TRBD1. V shed 6 bases, J shed 1 base, and the junction held 14 bases outside the gene matches. Germline assignment: CDR1 SNHLY and CDR2 FYNNEI. CDR3 size: 17 residues. In DNA form, the CDR3 reads TGTGCCAGCAGGCGGGAGGGGGCGACGTTCAGGAACACTGAAGCTTTCTTT. The encoded protein is CASRREGATFRNTEAFF.

V gene TRBV3-1 (or the pseudogene TRBV3-2) combines with J gene TRBJ1-5, with 10 bases that match TRBD1. The V gene's germline CDR1 is LGHDT and CDR2 YNNKEL (reference sequence). V lost 0 bases and J lost 13; bases outside the gene matches: 6. The CDR3 runs 14 residues. The DNA for the CDR3 is TGTGCCAGCAGCCAAGATCGGACAGGGGGGCTTCAGCATTTT. Residues: CASSQDRTGGLQHF.

This chain connects TRBV29-1 to TRBJ2-3, with D possibly being TRBD1 (5 bases). V was shortened by 5 bases and J by 10 bases, with 19 bases between the two germline ends. The CDR3 is 13 amino acids. Germline loops: CDR1 SQVTM, CDR2 ANQGSEA. CDR3 sequence reads: CSVQGDPTLSQYF. The CDR3, as DNA: TGCAGCGTTCAGGGTGACCCCACCCTATCGCAGTATTTT.

The chain employs TRBV7-9 and TRBJ2-3; 8 nucleotides line up with TRBD1. Germline values: CDR1 SEHNR, CDR2 FQNEAQ (reference sequence). This CDR3 comprises 15 residues. Unmatched junction bases numbered 7, after V lost 3 bases and J lost 5 bases. CDR3 loop: CASSFPQGAQDTQYF. The DNA of the CDR3 is TGTGCCAGCAGCTTCCCCCAGGGGGCGCAAGATACGCAGTATTTT.

CDR3 in DNA: TGTGCCAGTAGTACACTACCGGGACAGATCAATCAGCCCCAGCATTTT. It codes for CASSTLPGQINQPQHF. The chain couples TRBV19 to TRBJ1-5; 7 bases line up with TRBD1. This CDR3 contains 16 residues. V was pared by 4 bases and J by 3 bases, with 9 bases of the junction left unmatched. Germline V CDR1 and CDR2: LNHDA, SQIVND (reference sequence). Variable domain in full (rest from reference TRBV19 and TRBJ1-5): DGGITQSPKYLFRKEGQNVTLSCEQNLNHDAMYWYRQDPGQGLRLIYYSQIVNDFQKGDIAEGYSVSREKKESFPLTVTSAQKNPTAFYLCASSTLPGQINQPQHFGDGTRLSIL.

In DNA form, the CDR3 reads TGTGCCAGCAGCCCTCAAGGGGGAGGGCCGACAGATACGCAGTATTTT. This translates into CASSPQGGGPTDTQYF. The rearrangement joins TRBV3-1 (or the pseudogene TRBV3-2) to TRBJ2-3, with a weak D call TRBD2 (7 bases). Germline-derived CDR1 and CDR2 are LGHDT and YNNKEL (reference sequence). This CDR3 has 16 residues. Trimming pared 4 bases from V and 3 bases from J, leaving 17 bases between.

The gene calls are TRBV18 and TRBJ2-1, with 13 bases lining up with TRBD2. The ends lost 5 bases at V and 9 bases at J; junction bases unmatched: 4. This CDR3 is built from 14 residues. Germline V lookup: CDR1 KGHSH, CDR2 LQKENI. The CDR3 coding sequence is TGTGCCAGCTCAGGACTAGCGGGAGATGGTGAGCAGTTCTTC. It codes for CASSGLAGDGEQFF. Full variable domain (missing parts from reference TRBV18 and TRBJ2-1): NAGVMQNPRHLVRRRGQEARLRCSPMKGHSHVYWYRQLPEEGLKFMVYLQKENIIDESGMPKERFSAEFPKEGPSILRIQQVVRGDSAAYFCASSGLAGDGEQFFGPGTRLTVL.

This rearrangement joins TRBV7-2 to TRBJ1-1; weak D call: TRBD1 (5 bases). The CDR3 loop spans 15 amino acids. Trimming stripped 7 bases from V and 0 bases from J, with 15 bases between. Germline assignment: CDR1 SGHTA and CDR2 FQGNSA. CDR3 region: CASIPTDRMNTEAFF. Here the CDR3 DNA reads TGTGCCAGCATCCCGACAGACCGAATGAACACTGAAGCTTTCTTT.

The V and J genes are TRBV28 and TRBJ2-3; 7 bases map to TRBD2. Germline lookup yields CDR1 MDHEN and CDR2 SYDVKM. The CDR3 spans 16 residues. J was trimmed by 0 bases and V by 5 bases; bases with no gene match: 8. The CDR3 region is CASSLGLEASTDTQYF. For the CDR3, the DNA is TGTGCCAGCAGTCTCGGACTAGAGGCGAGCACAGATACGCAGTATTTT.

The J gene is TRBJ1-5, the V gene TRBV6-5; TRBD1 might be the D (6 bases). V was trimmed by 0 bases and J by 4 bases, leaving 13 bases between them. The CDR3 is 16 amino acids. Germline CDR1 MNHEY, CDR2 SVGAGI. DNA of the CDR3: TGTGCCAGCAGTTACTCGAATAACCAGGGGAATCAGCCCCAGCATTTT. Amino acids: CASSYSNNQGNQPQHF.

The chain uses TRBV19 and TRBJ2-5; the D is unclear. This CDR3 comprises 14 residues. The V gene's germline CDR1 is LNHDA and CDR2 SQIVND (reference sequence). The V end lost 1 base, the J end lost 1 base, and 7 bases lay between the germline ends. CDR3: CASSIGTGQETQYF. CDR3 DNA sequence: TGTGCCAGTAGTATAGGAACGGGCCAAGAGACCCAGTACTTC.

This sequence joins TRBV27 and TRBJ2-3, with TRBD2 matching 9 bases. V shed 3 bases, J shed 4 bases, and the junction held 5 bases outside the gene matches. The CDR3 spans 15 residues. Germline-derived CDR1 and CDR2 are MNHEY and SMNVEV (reference sequence). As DNA, the CDR3 is TGTGCCAGCAGTTTCCTCGGACTAGCGTCAGATACGCAGTATTTT. Translating gives CASSFLGLASDTQYF.

The chain is built from TRBV11-3 and TRBJ2-3, with 9 bases that match TRBD2. The length of the CDR3 is 16 residues. V gave up 1 base and J gave up 0 bases; unmatched junction bases: 2. Germline CDR1 is SGHNT and CDR2 is YENEEA. The CDR3 is CASSLVTSGSTDTQYF. The CDR3 coding sequence is TGTGCCAGCAGCTTAGTTACTAGCGGGAGCACAGATACGCAGTATTTT. Together with reference TRBV11-3 and TRBJ2-3, the CDR3 gives the full variable domain: EAGVVQSPRYKIIEKKQPVAFWCNPISGHNTLYWYLQNLGQGPELLIRYENEEAVDDSQLPKDRFSAERLKGVDSTLKIQPAELGDSAVYLCASSLVTSGSTDTQYFGPGTRLTVL.

Only one count was recorded for this clone. The chain joins TRBV6-6 to TRBJ1-3, with 8 bases matching TRBD1. The CDR3 totals 15 residues. V lost 6 bases, J lost 4 bases, and 8 bases stayed unmatched. Germline V gene data show CDR1 as MNHNY and CDR2 as SVGAGI (reference sequence). Here the CDR3 DNA reads TGTGCCAGCAGCTCAGGACAGGGCAAAGGAAACACCATATATTTT. Protein product: CASSSGQGKGNTIYF.

The table lists this clone with a count of one. The J gene is TRBJ2-3, the V gene TRBV19, with 14 bases lining up with TRBD2. V trimming: 6 bases; J trimming: 4 bases; junction bases outside the gene matches: 9. The CDR3 consists of 17 residues. The V gene's germline CDR1 is LNHDA and CDR2 SQIVND (reference sequence). Here the CDR3 reads CASRLGTSGSLPDTQYF. The CDR3 DNA follows: TGTGCCAGTAGGCTAGGGACTAGCGGGAGTTTACCAGATACGCAGTATTTT.

The chain has TRBV7-8 and TRBJ1-5; D remains unclear. The CDR3 is 16 amino acids. Trimming removed 0 bases at V and 0 bases at J, with 9 bases between. Looked up from germline, CDR1 is SGHVS and CDR2 is FQNEAQ. In DNA, the CDR3 is TGTGCCAGCAGCTTAGCGCTCCCCGGTAGCAATCAGCCCCAGCATTTT. Amino acid sequence: CASSLALPGSNQPQHF.